This T cell receptor beta chain was captured in a study of CD8 T cells in ankylosing spondylitis. Overall study findings and caveats: Relatively scarce in peripheral blood, disease-linked clones were CD8+. It was reported that disease-linked clones were significantly enriched in matched ankylosing spondylitis synovial fluid.

A few counts support this clonotype. Its antigen is undetermined. Each CDR3 protein is one row after TCRdb ran MiXCR on the 5' RACE reads. The sample holds about 160,000 distinct CDR3 sequences; 15% to 20% are singletons and the top ten take roughly 7.7%. The sequence was collected from a male donor with ankylosing spondylitis or in good health (not recorded which). The sequenced material came from blood, either unsorted or a sorted T cell fraction (not recorded which).

The CDR3 loop reads CASSQETWGQGGYEQYF. The CDR3 bases are TGTGCCAGCAGCCAAGAGACCTGGGGACAGGGAGGGTACGAGCAGTACTTC. This chain links TRBV3-1 with TRBJ2-7; the match to TRBD1 covers 9 bases. CDR3 length: 17 amino acids. Germline-derived CDR1 and CDR2 are LGHDT and YNNKEL (reference sequence). Trimming took 0 bases from V and 4 from J; bases not matched to a gene: 10.